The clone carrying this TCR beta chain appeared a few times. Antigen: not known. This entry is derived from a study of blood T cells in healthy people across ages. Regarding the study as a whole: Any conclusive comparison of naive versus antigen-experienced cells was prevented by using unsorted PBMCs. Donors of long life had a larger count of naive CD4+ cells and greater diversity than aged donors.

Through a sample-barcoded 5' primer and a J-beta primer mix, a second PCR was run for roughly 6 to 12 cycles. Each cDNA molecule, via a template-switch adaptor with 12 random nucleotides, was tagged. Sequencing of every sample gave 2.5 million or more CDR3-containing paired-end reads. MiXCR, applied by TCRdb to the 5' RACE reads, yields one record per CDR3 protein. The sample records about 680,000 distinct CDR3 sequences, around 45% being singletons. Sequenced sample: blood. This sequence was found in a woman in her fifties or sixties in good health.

The CDR3 loop reads CASSLGDSLSYEQYF. The CDR3 coding sequence is TGTGCCAGCAGCTTGGGGGACAGCTTATCCTACGAGCAGTACTTC. V gene TRBV5-6 combines with J gene TRBJ2-7; 7 nucleotides match TRBD1. V dropped 0 bases and J dropped 1; count of bases not matched to a gene: 4. Per the germline V gene, CDR1 is SGHDT and CDR2 is YYEEEE. CDR3 length: 15 amino acids.